Below, 9 T cell receptor beta chains from the same sample are listed, as sequenced in a study of CD8+ T cells in alopecia areata. CD4, CD8alpha, NKG2D, NKG2ACE and other markers were used to sort pooled cutaneous lymph node cells. The sequencing template was cDNA reverse transcribed from extracted RNA. Clones were read by immunoSEQ multiplex PCR, and TCRdb kept only the in-frame ones, dropping some. This sample includes about 300,000 clones with no singletons; its ten biggest clones take up 1.2%. Sequencing input: CD4+ T cells sorted from a lymph node. These receptors all stem from a C3H/HeJ mouse with alopecia areata. The mice in this strain carry MHC haplotype H2-k.

In its sample, this clone was seen a few times. Gene names are the mouse ones. The observed sequence ends 4 residues before the CDR3 terminus, with the missing tail filled in from the germline J gene. This chain links TRBV1 with TRBJ2-2; maybe TRBD1 (5 bases). The ends were cut back, 4 bases at V and 4 bases at J, with 13 bases in the middle. The CDR3 length is 15 residues. In germline, CDR1 is NSQYPW, CDR2 LRSPGD (reference sequence). The CDR3 protein is CTCSDRSPTTGQLYF. CDR3 bases read: TGCACCTGCAGTGACAGGTCCCCAACCACCGGG.

Note on this clone: Gene names refer to mouse genes. From the germline J gene comes the end of the CDR3, since the read stops 4 residues before it. The sample contains more than one DNA sequence encoding this CDR3. V and J are TRBV1 and TRBJ2-5, with TRBD1 identical over 9 bases. Germline CDR1 is NSQYPW and CDR2 is LRSPGD (reference sequence). This CDR3 region has 14 residues. The CDR3 bases that were read are TGCACCTGCAGTGCAAACAGGGGGCGAGAC. Amino acids: CTCSANRGRD. The entire CDR3 protein is CTCSANRGRDTQYF.

As to this clone: Any gene name here is a mouse gene name. With the read ending 3 residues before the CDR3 end, the germline J gene is used to fill in that end. The same CDR3 also results from other DNA sequences found in this sample. V gene TRBV13-1 combines with J gene TRBJ1-6; D call uncertain. TRBJ1-6 is classed as an ORF, of uncertain function. There are 13 residues in the CDR3. The germline V gene encodes CDR1 NSHNY and CDR2 SYGAGN. The V end was cut by 0 bases, the J end by 7 bases, with 5 bases between. The sequenced CDR3 bases are TGTGCCAGCAGTGATGAAGGGAATTCGCCC. Its protein is CASSDEGNSP. The whole CDR3 sequence reads CASSDEGNSPLYF.

This clone was observed a handful of times. Gene and germline names: mouse. The CDR3 is cut off 4 residues early in the read; its end comes from the germline J gene. The chain is built from TRBV31 and TRBJ2-5; 9 bases match TRBD2. CDR1 and CDR2 from the germline V gene are GKSSPN and SITVG. With V trimmed by 3 bases and J by 2 bases, 3 bases remained unmatched. The CDR3 extends over 14 amino acids. Partial CDR3 DNA: TGTGCCTGGAGCCGGGGACTGGGCCAAGAC. Translated: CAWSRGLGQD. The complete CDR3 reads CAWSRGLGQDTQYF.

This clone was counted only a few times. Each gene name is a mouse one. Coverage ceases 4 residues before the CDR3 finishes, and the germline J gene fills in the end. The genes are TRBV13-3 and TRBJ1-2; a weak D match, TRBD1 (6 bases). Germline values: CDR1 NNHDY, CDR2 SYVADS. The CDR3 runs to 13 residues. Incomplete CDR3 DNA: TGTGCCAGCAGTGAGCAGGGGAGGTCC. Translation: CASSEQGRS. In full, the CDR3 is CASSEQGRSDYTF.

Concerning this clone: The gene names here belong to mouse. The read ends 4 residues before the CDR3 terminus; that terminus is restored from the germline J gene. The chain combines TRBV13-3 with TRBJ1-2; 9 nucleotides align to TRBD1. Germline CDR1 reads NNHDY; CDR2 reads SYVADS. Trimming at V came to 0 bases and at J to 4 bases, leaving 1 base not matched to a gene. There are 14 residues in the CDR3. CDR3 bases read: TGTGCCAGCAGTGATGACAGGGGGCCCTCC. It encodes CASSDDRGPS. From start to end, the CDR3 is CASSDDRGPSDYTF.

This clone has a handful of counts. The genes and germline here are from mouse. The sequence runs out 4 residues before the end of the CDR3; the remainder is reconstructed from the germline J gene. The sample contains more than one DNA sequence encoding this CDR3. The chain couples TRBV1 to TRBJ2-2; 8 bases align to TRBD2. Germline-derived CDR1 and CDR2 are NSQYPW and LRSPGD (reference sequence). The CDR3 covers 15 residues. Trimming took 3 bases from V and 2 from J; bases not matched to a gene: 2. The sequenced CDR3 bases are TGCACCTGCAGTGCTGGGGGGGGGAACACCGGG. As protein: CTCSAGGGNTG. The whole CDR3 protein is CTCSAGGGNTGQLYF.

This clone was detected a few times. The genes and germline here are from mouse. The CDR3 end lies 4 residues beyond the end of the read and is filled in from the germline J gene. V usage is TRBV5 and J usage is TRBJ2-5; D tentatively reads TRBD1 or TRBD2 (6 bases each). The V end lost 0 bases, the J end lost 3 bases, and 10 bases lay between the germline ends. This CDR3 has 15 amino acids. CDR1 is LGHNA, CDR2 YNLKQL, per germline (reference sequence). CDR3 amino acids: CASSQEGARQDTQYF. CDR3 bases read: TGTGCCAGCAGCCAAGAGGGGGCGAGGCAAGAC.

This clone was observed a handful of times. These gene names are mouse names. The read is 4 residues too short to cover the CDR3 end, so that end is filled in from the germline J gene. The chain couples TRBV5 to TRBJ2-5, with D possibly matching TRBD1 (6 bases). Germline CDR1 LGHNA, CDR2 YNLKQL (reference sequence). The CDR3 is 16 amino acids. The sequenced CDR3 bases are TGTGCCAGCAGCCAAGATTCGGGGCAGGGGAAAGAC. This sequence encodes CASSQDSGQGKD. The entire CDR3 is CASSQDSGQGKDTQYF.